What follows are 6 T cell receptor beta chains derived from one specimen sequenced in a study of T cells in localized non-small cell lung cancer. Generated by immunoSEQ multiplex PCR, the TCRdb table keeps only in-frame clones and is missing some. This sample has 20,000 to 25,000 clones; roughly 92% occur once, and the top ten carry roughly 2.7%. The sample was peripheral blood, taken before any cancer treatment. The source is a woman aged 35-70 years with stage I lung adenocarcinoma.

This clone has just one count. The CDR3 sequence: CASSSNRGDGELFF. The CDR3 DNA reads TGTGCCAGCAGCTCGAACAGGGGCGACGGGGAGCTGTTTTTT. The rearrangement links TRBV7-6 to TRBJ2-2, with 7 bases lining up with TRBD1. This CDR3 region has 14 residues. CDR1 SGHVS and CDR2 FNYEAQ come from the germline V gene. Trimming took 4 bases from V and 7 from J; bases not matched to a gene: 6. Full variable domain (remainder filled in from reference TRBV7-6 and TRBJ2-2): GAGVSQSPRYKVTKRGQDVALRCDPISGHVSLYWYRQALGQGPEFLTYFNYEAQQDKSGLPNDRFSAERPEGSISTLTIQRTEQRDSAMYRCASSSNRGDGELFFGEGSRLTVL.

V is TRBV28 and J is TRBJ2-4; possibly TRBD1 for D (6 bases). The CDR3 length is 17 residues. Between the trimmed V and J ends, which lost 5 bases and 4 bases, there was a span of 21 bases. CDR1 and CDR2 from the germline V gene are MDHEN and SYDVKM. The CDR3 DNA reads TGTGCCAGCAGTCCCCGGTCCTTGAGCAGGGGAAAAAACATTCAGTACTTC. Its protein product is CASSPRSLSRGKNIQYF.

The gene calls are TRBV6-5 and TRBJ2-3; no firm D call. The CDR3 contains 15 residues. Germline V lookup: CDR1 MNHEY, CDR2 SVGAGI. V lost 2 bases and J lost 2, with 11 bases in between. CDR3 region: CASSYGLRYTDTQYF. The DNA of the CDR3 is TGTGCCAGCAGTTACGGGTTGCGGTACACAGATACGCAGTATTTT.

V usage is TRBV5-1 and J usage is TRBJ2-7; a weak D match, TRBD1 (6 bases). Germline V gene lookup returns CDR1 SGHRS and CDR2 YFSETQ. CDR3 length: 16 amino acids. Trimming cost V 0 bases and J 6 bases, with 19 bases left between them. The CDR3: CASSLGLQGWNTEQYF. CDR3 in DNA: TGCGCCAGCAGCTTGGGTTTACAGGGTTGGAATACCGAGCAGTACTTC.

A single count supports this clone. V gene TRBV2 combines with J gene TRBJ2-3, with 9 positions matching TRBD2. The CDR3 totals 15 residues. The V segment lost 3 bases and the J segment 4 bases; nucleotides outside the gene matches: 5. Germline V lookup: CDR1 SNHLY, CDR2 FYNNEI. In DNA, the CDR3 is TGTGCCAGCAGTGAGGCGACTAGCGGCTCAGATACGCAGTATTTT. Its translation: CASSEATSGSDTQYF.

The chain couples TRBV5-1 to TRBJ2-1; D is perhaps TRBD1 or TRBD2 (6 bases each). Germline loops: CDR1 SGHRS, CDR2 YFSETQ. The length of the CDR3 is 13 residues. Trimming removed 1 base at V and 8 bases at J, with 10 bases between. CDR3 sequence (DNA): TGCGCCAGCAGCTTGACGGGGGCCTATGAGCAGTTCTTC. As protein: CASSLTGAYEQFF.